The 17 T cell receptor beta chains reported below all come from one sample, sequenced in a study of control samples from healthy donors and cancer patients. The protocol was immunoSEQ multiplex PCR, while the TCRdb copy is restricted to in-frame clones and leaves out a portion. Here the sample spans tens of thousands of clones, about 91% being singletons. The specimen was PBMCs. These receptors came from a man aged 25-45 years with colorectal cancer.

The chain uses TRBV12-3 or TRBV12-4 and TRBJ2-7; D is possibly TRBD2 (5 bases). Trimming stripped 8 bases from V and 3 bases from J, with 5 bases between. The CDR3 covers 10 residues. The CDR3 sequence is CASGGYEQYF. CDR3 bases: TGTGCCAGCGGAGGCTACGAGCAGTACTTC.

This chain connects TRBV4-1 to TRBJ2-2; 8 bases agree with TRBD1. The V and J ends lost 2 bases and 0 bases, in that order; junction bases with no gene match: 5. The germline CDR1 and CDR2 sequences are MGHRA and YSYEKL. The CDR3 is 17 amino acids. CDR3 DNA sequence: TGCGCCAGCAGCCAAACGACAGGGGACCCGAACACCGGGGAGCTGTTTTTT. Its protein is CASSQTTGDPNTGELFF.

The J gene is TRBJ1-5, the V gene TRBV7-8; D ambiguous. CDR3 length: 16 amino acids. Deletions cut 2 bases from V and 6 bases from J, with 17 bases between. CDR1 is SGHVS, CDR2 FQNEAQ, per germline. Here the CDR3 reads CASSLRRPGIFQPQHF. CDR3 nucleotide sequence: TGTGCCAGCAGCTTACGGCGGCCCGGTATCTTTCAGCCCCAGCATTTT.

This sequence joins TRBV11-3 and TRBJ2-3, with 13 positions matching TRBD2. Germline CDR1 reads SGHNT; CDR2 reads YENEEA. With 5 bases clipped from V and 0 bases from J, the junction kept 8 bases outside the gene matches. The CDR3 extends over 18 amino acids. The CDR3 loop reads CASSLGTSGDPSTDTQYF. CDR3 DNA: TGTGCCAGCAGCCTCGGGACTAGCGGGGACCCTAGCACAGATACGCAGTATTTT.

This sequence joins TRBV4-3 and TRBJ1-2; tentatively, D is TRBD1 (5 bases). Germline V gene sequence: CDR1 LGHNA, CDR2 YSLEER. The CDR3 has 16 amino acids. The V gene lost 3 bases and the J gene lost 0 bases, with 14 bases spanning the gap. DNA of the CDR3: TGCGCCAGCAGCCAGGAGGGGCCGGGCTCTAACTATGGCTACACCTTC. Protein: CASSQEGPGSNYGYTF.

This sequence joins TRBV9 and TRBJ1-3, with 8 bases matching TRBD1. Per the germline V gene, CDR1 is SGDLS and CDR2 is YYNGEE. This CDR3 spans 15 amino acids. J lost 4 bases, V lost 7 bases, and 10 bases had no gene match. The chain's CDR3 is CASGASGGIGNTIYF. CDR3 DNA sequence: TGTGCCAGCGGTGCCTCAGGGGGCATCGGAAACACCATATATTTT.

This chain uses TRBV9 with TRBJ1-2; 9 nucleotides agree with TRBD1. The CDR3 sequence is 15 residues long. The ends lost 3 bases at V and 2 bases at J; junction bases unmatched: 5. Germline CDR1 SGDLS, CDR2 YYNGEE. CDR3 nucleotide sequence: TGTGCCAGCAGCGAAACAGGGGGCGTCAACTATGGCTACACCTTC. Protein product: CASSETGGVNYGYTF.

J is TRBJ2-1 and V is TRBV10-3; D ambiguous. In germline, CDR1 is ENHRY, CDR2 SYGVKD. This CDR3 region has 15 residues. The germline V and J ends were trimmed by 0 bases and 3 bases, with 9 bases remaining between them. The CDR3: CAISESRGGYNEQFF. For the CDR3, the DNA is TGTGCCATCAGTGAGTCCAGAGGTGGCTACAATGAGCAGTTCTTC.

V gene TRBV12-3 or TRBV12-4 combines with J gene TRBJ1-1, with D maybe TRBD1 (5 bases). With 10 bases removed from V and 1 base from J, the gap between germline ends came to 10 bases. The CDR3 totals 12 residues. The CDR3 loop reads CAIPGGNTEAFF. DNA of the CDR3: TGTGCCATCCCCGGGGGGAACACTGAAGCTTTCTTT.

The gene calls are TRBV19 and TRBJ2-2; no reliable D call. Germline loops: CDR1 LNHDA, CDR2 SQIVND (reference sequence). The V end was cut by 5 bases, the J end by 6 bases, with 10 bases between. This CDR3 region has 13 residues. Written as DNA, the CDR3 is TGTGCCAGTAGTCCCTCTATCGCCGGGGAGCTGTTTTTT. Protein sequence: CASSPSIAGELFF.

The V call is TRBV3-1 (or the pseudogene TRBV3-2), the J call TRBJ2-1; a weak D match, TRBD1 (6 bases). The CDR3 spans 15 residues. Between the trimmed V and J ends, which lost 2 bases and 3 bases, there was a span of 11 bases. Germline V CDR1 and CDR2: LGHDT, YNNKEL (reference sequence). The CDR3 nucleotides are TGTGCCAGCAGCCAACCGGCAGGGGACTACAATGAGCAGTTCTTC. Amino acids: CASSQPAGDYNEQFF.

This chain uses TRBV9 with TRBJ2-3; 13 bases line up with TRBD2. V shed 0 bases, J shed 2 bases, and the junction held 6 bases outside the gene matches. Germline CDR1 is SGDLS and CDR2 is YYNGEE. This CDR3 comprises 18 residues. The CDR3 region has the DNA TGTGCCAGCAGCGTAGATGGACTAGCGGGGGCCCCCACAGATACGCAGTATTTT. Translated, it gives CASSVDGLAGAPTDTQYF.

This rearrangement joins TRBV5-5 to TRBJ1-2, with D uncertain. CDR3 length equals 13 residues. Germline CDR1 is SGHKS and CDR2 is YYEKEE (reference sequence). Trimming cost V 1 base and J 7 bases, with 11 bases left between them. CDR3 nucleotide sequence: TGTGCCAGCAGCTTGCTCTACGGTGGTGGCTACACCTTC. Amino acid sequence: CASSLLYGGGYTF. Variable domain in full (rest from reference TRBV5-5 and TRBJ1-2): DAGVTQSPTHLIKTRGQQVTLRCSPISGHKSVSWYQQVLGQGPQFIFQYYEKEERGRGNFPDRFSARQFPNYSSELNVNALLLGDSALYLCASSLLYGGGYTFGSGTRLTVV.

The chain is built from TRBV11-2 and TRBJ2-7, with unresolved D. Trimming removed 3 bases from V and 7 bases from J, with 7 bases in between. The germline V gene has CDR1 SGHAT and CDR2 FQNNGV. CDR3 length: 11 amino acids. The chain's CDR3 is CASSFLGEQYV. The CDR3 DNA is TGTGCCAGCAGCTTCCTGGGGGAGCAGTACGTC.

The V and J genes are TRBV4-1 and TRBJ1-2; perhaps TRBD1 as D (5 bases). V was pared by 1 base and J by 11 bases, with 8 bases between. From germline, CDR1 is MGHRA and CDR2 YSYEKL. The CDR3 length is 11 residues. The CDR3: CASSQAGGYTF. CDR3 sequence (DNA): TGCGCCAGCAGCCAAGCGGGGGGTTACACCTTC.

The chain has TRBV30 and TRBJ1-1; TRBD1 is a possible D gene (6 bases). V lost 0 bases and J 1 base, leaving 15 bases between the germline ends. Germline-derived CDR1 and CDR2 are GTSNPN and SVGIG (reference sequence). This CDR3 is 16 amino acids long. The CDR3 DNA follows: TGTGCCTGGAGTGTAGGCCTTAGCAGGGGGAACACTGAAGCTTTCTTT. Translated, it gives CAWSVGLSRGNTEAFF.

The gene calls are TRBV2 and TRBJ2-1; either TRBD1 or TRBD2 may fit D (5 bases each). V was trimmed by 4 bases and J by 0 bases, leaving 13 bases between them. This CDR3 is 16 amino acids long. Germline loops: CDR1 SNHLY, CDR2 FYNNEI. This CDR3 is CASSGDGLSSYNEQFF. In DNA form, the CDR3 reads TGTGCCAGCAGTGGGGACGGCCTGAGCTCCTACAATGAGCAGTTCTTC.